Below are 28 T cell receptor beta chains sequenced from a single sample in a study of blood T cell repertoires in COVID-19. Clones were read by immunoSEQ multiplex PCR, and TCRdb kept only the in-frame ones, dropping some. The table has 380,000 or so clones, approximately 88% seen once. Sequencing was carried out using peripheral blood. These receptor sequences come from a man aged 35 to 55 with acute or convalescent COVID-19.

The V gene is TRBV3-1 (or the pseudogene TRBV3-2), the J gene TRBJ2-7; possible D gene TRBD1, 6 bases. V shed 3 bases and J shed 1 base, with 10 bases lying between them. Germline assignment: CDR1 LGHDT and CDR2 YNNKEL (reference sequence). This CDR3 has 14 amino acids. The CDR3 DNA reads as TGTGCCAGCAGCCATTCACAGGGATCCTACGAGCAGTACTTC. It yields the protein CASSHSQGSYEQYF.

The chain is built from TRBV7-2 and TRBJ1-4; D gene ambiguous. V was clipped by 10 bases and J by 4 bases, with 13 bases between them. The CDR3 is made up of 13 amino acids. Germline loops: CDR1 SGHTA, CDR2 FQGNSA. CDR3 in amino acids: CATTDGFNEKLFF. CDR3 coding DNA: TGTGCCACCACCGACGGGTTTAATGAAAAACTGTTTTTT.

The chain recombines TRBV5-1 with TRBJ2-7; TRBD2 aligns across 8 bases. Looked up from germline, CDR1 is SGHRS and CDR2 is YFSETQ. The CDR3 has 15 amino acids. Trimming at V came to 4 bases and at J to 3 bases, leaving 9 bases not matched to a gene. CDR3 amino acids: CASSASGTSNYEQYF. The CDR3 DNA follows: TGCGCCAGCAGCGCCTCCGGGACTAGTAACTACGAGCAGTACTTC. Based on the CDR3 plus reference TRBV5-1 and TRBJ2-7, the full variable domain is KAGVTQTPRYLIKTRGQQVTLSCSPISGHRSVSWYQQTPGQGLQFLFEYFSETQRNKGNFPGRFSGRQFSNSRSEMNVSTLELGDSALYLCASSASGTSNYEQYFGPGTRLTVT.

The gene calls are TRBV5-1 and TRBJ1-3; D unresolved. Trimming cost V 0 bases and J 3 bases, with 10 bases left between them. CDR1 is SGHRS, CDR2 YFSETQ, per germline. This CDR3 contains 15 residues. The CDR3 nucleotides read TGCGCCAGCAGCTTGGGGCCAGGCTTTGGAAACACCATATATTTT. This encodes CASSLGPGFGNTIYF.

The V gene is TRBV7-6, the J gene TRBJ2-1; 12 bases are a match to TRBD2. Germline trimming cut 5 bases from V and 4 bases from J; bases unmatched to any gene: 9. The germline V gene has CDR1 SGHVS and CDR2 FNYEAQ. The CDR3 totals 17 residues. CDR3: CASSPWTSGAQYNEQFF. The CDR3 nucleotides are TGTGCCAGCAGCCCCTGGACTAGCGGGGCCCAGTACAATGAGCAGTTCTTC.

The V and J genes are TRBV5-6 and TRBJ1-5; D may be TRBD1 (5 bases). This CDR3 contains 15 residues. The V end lost 7 bases, the J end lost 3 bases, and 17 bases lay between the germline ends. Germline V CDR1 and CDR2: SGHDT, YYEEEE. In DNA form, the CDR3 reads TGTGCCAGCGGTTATTCTGGGGGGGACAATCAGCCCCAGCATTTT. Translated, it gives CASGYSGGDNQPQHF.

This clone was seen only once. The rearrangement uses TRBV4-2 and TRBJ1-1; D is unresolved. Germline loops: CDR1 LGHNA, CDR2 YNFKEQ. The CDR3 is 14 amino acids. V was trimmed by 0 bases and J by 5 bases, leaving 10 bases between them. CDR3 protein: CASSQDGRVTEAFF. In nucleotides, the CDR3 is TGTGCCAGCAGCCAAGACGGGAGGGTGACTGAAGCTTTCTTT.

V and J are TRBV2 and TRBJ2-7; 9 nucleotides line up with TRBD2. The CDR3 extends over 16 amino acids. CDR1 is SNHLY, CDR2 FYNNEI, per germline. V shed 3 bases, J shed 5 bases, and the junction held 11 bases outside the gene matches. The DNA for the CDR3 is TGTGCCAGCAGTGACAGCGTTGGCGGGGGGGCCAACGAGCAGTACTTC. Protein product: CASSDSVGGGANEQYF.

The chain links TRBV19 to TRBJ1-4; 7 bases are shared with TRBD1. Germline V gene sequence: CDR1 LNHDA, CDR2 SQIVND (reference sequence). Trimming took 7 bases from V and 7 from J; bases not matched to a gene: 18. The CDR3 runs to 17 residues. The CDR3 loop reads CASKLTGVFRGSEKLFF. CDR3 nucleotides: TGTGCCAGTAAACTTACGGGCGTGTTCAGGGGGTCTGAAAAACTGTTTTTT.

This clone has only one observation. V usage is TRBV19 and J usage is TRBJ2-5, with a tentative D call TRBD1 (5 bases). This CDR3 has 13 amino acids. Germline V gene sequence: CDR1 LNHDA, CDR2 SQIVND (reference sequence). V lost 9 bases and J 4 bases, leaving 15 bases between the germline ends. The chain's CDR3 is CASRRKGLETQYF. CDR3 in DNA: TGTGCCAGCCGCCGGAAGGGGCTAGAGACCCAGTACTTC.

The chain uses TRBV6-4 and TRBJ2-3; D gene uncertain. Trimming took off 3 bases at V and 0 bases at J, with 7 bases between the two ends. This CDR3 region has 14 residues. Germline V CDR1 and CDR2: MRHNA, SNTAGT. The CDR3: CASSEYSSTDTQYF. The CDR3 bases are TGTGCCAGCAGTGAGTACTCTAGCACAGATACGCAGTATTTT.

This chain joins TRBV19 and TRBJ2-1; TRBD1 aligns across 9 bases. The CDR3 covers 18 residues. The germline V gene has CDR1 LNHDA and CDR2 SQIVND (reference sequence). With V trimmed by 4 bases and J by 0 bases, 10 bases remained unmatched. CDR3: CASSKSGTGISSYNEQFF. The CDR3 DNA is TGTGCCAGTAGTAAATCCGGGACAGGGATAAGCTCCTACAATGAGCAGTTCTTC.

The rearrangement links TRBV19 to TRBJ1-5; 7 bases match TRBD1. J lost 6 bases, V lost 8 bases, and 7 bases had no gene match. The CDR3 loop spans 13 amino acids. Germline lookup yields CDR1 LNHDA and CDR2 SQIVND (reference sequence). CDR3 protein: CASQRQGVQPQHF. CDR3 DNA sequence: TGTGCCAGTCAGCGACAGGGCGTTCAGCCCCAGCATTTT.

The V and J genes are TRBV11-2 and TRBJ2-1; perhaps TRBD2 as D (6 bases). Germline CDR1 and CDR2: SGHAT and FQNNGV. The CDR3 covers 15 residues. V was pared by 4 bases and J by 3 bases, with 13 bases between. The CDR3 DNA reads TGTGCCAGCAGCTCGGTCGCGGGGAACTACAATGAGCAGTTCTTC. It codes for CASSSVAGNYNEQFF.

The chain combines TRBV5-1 with TRBJ2-3; a possible D gene is TRBD1 (5 bases). The germline V and J ends were trimmed by 0 bases and 2 bases, with 13 bases remaining between them. Germline values: CDR1 SGHRS, CDR2 YFSETQ. This CDR3 is 16 amino acids long. The CDR3, as DNA: TGCGCCAGCAGCTTGGTCCTAGGGGATTACACAGATACGCAGTATTTT. Protein product: CASSLVLGDYTDTQYF.

This clone appeared a few times. The chain employs TRBV9 and TRBJ1-1, with a possible D match to TRBD1 (6 bases). Trimming removed 4 bases at V and 1 base at J, with 11 bases between. This CDR3 has 14 residues. CDR1 SGDLS and CDR2 YYNGEE come from the germline V gene. The CDR3, as DNA: TGTGCCAGCAGCCCGAGACAGGCGAACACTGAAGCTTTCTTT. Its protein is CASSPRQANTEAFF.

The CDR3 spells CASRLPGVAPLHF. CDR3 coding DNA: TGTGCCAGCAGGCTACCAGGGGTCGCACCCCTCCACTTT. J is TRBJ1-6 and V is TRBV7-2; possible D gene TRBD1, 6 bases. The ends were cut back, 6 bases at V and 11 bases at J, with 14 bases in the middle. This CDR3 is 13 amino acids long. Germline V gene lookup returns CDR1 SGHTA and CDR2 FQGNSA.

This chain joins TRBV15 and TRBJ2-5, with 11 bases matching TRBD2. With 7 bases clipped from V and 4 bases from J, the junction kept 2 bases outside the gene matches. In germline, CDR1 is LNHNV, CDR2 YYDKDF (reference sequence). The CDR3 totals 13 residues. For the CDR3, the DNA is TGTGCCACCACCGGACTAGCGGGAGAGACCCAGTACTTC. This gives the protein CATTGLAGETQYF.

The DNA of the CDR3 is TGTGCCAGCAAGAACTCGCGCGGGGGGTATCCCTACAATGAGCAGTTCTTC. Protein: CASKNSRGGYPYNEQFF. The V call is TRBV7-8, the J call TRBJ2-1; 8 nucleotides match TRBD2. Trimming at V came to 7 bases and at J to 2 bases, leaving 13 bases not matched to a gene. Germline CDR1 reads SGHVS; CDR2 reads FQNEAQ. This CDR3 comprises 17 residues. The full variable domain, completed using reference TRBV7-8 and TRBJ2-1, is GAGVSQSPRYKVAKRGQDVALRCDPISGHVSLFWYQQALGQGPEFLTYFQNEAQLDKSGLPSDRFFAERPEGSVSTLKIQRTQQEDSAVYLCASKNSRGGYPYNEQFFGPGTRLTVL.

The chain employs TRBV5-1 and TRBJ2-7; maybe TRBD1 (6 bases). V was shortened by 2 bases and J by 0 bases, with 9 bases between the two germline ends. The germline V gene has CDR1 SGHRS and CDR2 YFSETQ. The length of the CDR3 is 14 residues. CDR3 sequence: CASSLGTPSYEQYF. Written as DNA, the CDR3 is TGCGCCAGCAGCTTAGGGACACCCTCCTACGAGCAGTACTTC.

This chain uses TRBV10-3 with TRBJ2-6; tentative D call: TRBD2 (5 bases). Trimming took 2 bases from V and 0 from J, leaving 5 bases between them. The germline V gene encodes CDR1 ENHRY and CDR2 SYGVKD. The CDR3 spans 15 residues. CDR3 amino acids: CAISETSSGANVLTF. CDR3 coding DNA: TGTGCCATCAGTGAGACTAGCTCTGGGGCCAACGTCCTGACTTTC.

The genes are TRBV4-1 and TRBJ1-1; D is uncertain. CDR3 length: 16 amino acids. In germline, CDR1 is MGHRA, CDR2 YSYEKL. Between the trimmed V and J ends, which lost 0 bases and 2 bases, there was a span of 13 bases. The CDR3 sequence is CASSQDFVALNTEAFF. The CDR3 bases are TGCGCCAGCAGCCAAGATTTCGTCGCACTAAACACTGAAGCTTTCTTT.

The CDR3 spells CASSPGVDYEQYF. The CDR3 DNA is TGTGCCAGCTCACCCGGGGTTGACTACGAGCAGTACTTC. The chain links TRBV18 to TRBJ2-7, with D tentatively TRBD2 (5 bases). The CDR3 loop spans 13 amino acids. V shed 3 bases and J shed 3 bases, with 9 bases lying between them. Germline CDR1 and CDR2: KGHSH and LQKENI.

The V and J genes are TRBV10-3 and TRBJ1-4, with 7 positions matching TRBD1. Germline-derived CDR1 and CDR2 are ENHRY and SYGVKD. Germline trimming cut 0 bases from V and 5 bases from J; bases unmatched to any gene: 3. CDR3 length equals 15 residues. CDR3 DNA sequence: TGTGCCATCAGTGAGTCGACAGGGTCCAATGAAAAACTGTTTTTT. It is translated as CAISESTGSNEKLFF.

This chain links TRBV18 with TRBJ1-1; D perhaps matches TRBD1 (5 bases). The CDR3 is 15 residues long. CDR1 is KGHSH and CDR2 is LQKENI in the germline V gene. The V gene lost 7 bases and the J gene lost 0 bases, with 15 bases spanning the gap. CDR3 sequence reads: CASFTPADMNTEAFF. The CDR3 region has the DNA TGTGCCAGCTTCACCCCCGCGGACATGAACACTGAAGCTTTCTTT.

As to this clone: Different DNA sequences within this sample yield the same CDR3. The gene calls are TRBV18 and TRBJ2-3; TRBD1 matches at 10 bases. This CDR3 has 15 residues. V trimming: 6 bases; J trimming: 4 bases; junction bases outside the gene matches: 7. The germline V gene encodes CDR1 KGHSH and CDR2 LQKENI. The CDR3 nucleotides read TGTGCCAGCTCCCCGGGACAGGGGTCAGCAGATACGCAGTATTTT. Translated: CASSPGQGSADTQYF.

This clone appeared a few times. This rearrangement joins TRBV4-2 to TRBJ2-7; 8 bases map to TRBD2. This CDR3 has 15 amino acids. The germline V gene has CDR1 LGHNA and CDR2 YNFKEQ. V lost 0 bases, J lost 12 bases, and 13 bases stayed unmatched. CDR3 sequence (DNA): TGTGCCAGCAGCCAAGATCTCGGGCCGGGGGGGTTCAGGTACTTC. Encoded protein: CASSQDLGPGGFRYF.

This chain connects TRBV7-6 to TRBJ2-7; 8 bases line up with TRBD1. CDR1 SGHVS and CDR2 FNYEAQ come from the germline V gene. The CDR3 loop spans 16 amino acids. Germline trimming cut 5 bases from V and 0 bases from J; bases unmatched to any gene: 9. CDR3 nucleotide sequence: TGTGCCAGCAGCCCCGAGACAGGGGACCTCTCCTACGAGCAGTACTTC. This encodes CASSPETGDLSYEQYF.